The 23 T cell receptor beta chains reported below all come from one sample, sequenced in a study of blood T cell repertoires in COVID-19. Libraries were prepared by immunoSEQ multiplex PCR; TCRdb keeps only in-frame clonotypes and omits some of them. The sample includes around 140,000 clones, about 74% seen only once; the top ten take roughly 17%. Sequenced material: peripheral blood. The receptors shown here come from a man aged 50-59 years with acute or convalescent COVID-19.

This clone was observed a single time. The J gene is TRBJ2-3, the V gene TRBV3-1 (or the pseudogene TRBV3-2); D unresolved. The germline V gene encodes CDR1 LGHDT and CDR2 YNNKEL (reference sequence). This CDR3 has 16 amino acids. Trimming removed 3 bases at V and 2 bases at J, with 15 bases between. The CDR3, as DNA: TGTGCCAGCAGCCAGTTATCTTATGGCCCCACAGATACGCAGTATTTT. Translating it yields CASSQLSYGPTDTQYF.

V usage is TRBV6-5 and J usage is TRBJ2-7; 9 bases line up with TRBD1. The V gene end was trimmed by 6 bases and the J gene end by 5 bases; junction bases not matched to a gene: 5. The CDR3 loop spans 13 amino acids. Germline CDR1 MNHEY, CDR2 SVGAGI. The CDR3 reads CASSRDRVDEQYV. In DNA, the CDR3 is TGTGCCAGCAGCCGGGACAGGGTTGACGAGCAGTACGTC.

The J gene is TRBJ1-1, the V gene TRBV5-1, with D unresolved. Trimming took off 2 bases at V and 6 bases at J, with 14 bases between the two ends. The CDR3 is 14 residues long. Germline-derived CDR1 and CDR2 are SGHRS and YFSETQ. The DNA for the CDR3 is TGCGCCAGCAGCTTTTCGGAGGGCTTCTCTGAAGCTTTCTTT. This gives the protein CASSFSEGFSEAFF.

The chain employs TRBV2 and TRBJ1-2; 8 bases line up with TRBD1. The CDR3 spans 12 residues. V lost 6 bases and J lost 8; bases outside the gene matches: 5. Germline lookup yields CDR1 SNHLY and CDR2 FYNNEI. CDR3 sequence (DNA): TGTGCCAGCAGGCAGGGGGCGCAGGGCTACACCTTC. This codes for CASRQGAQGYTF.

This clone was seen only a few times. This chain uses TRBV3-1 (or the pseudogene TRBV3-2) with TRBJ1-5; no clear D gene. The CDR3 is 14 residues long. The V and J ends lost 4 bases and 4 bases respectively, with 11 bases between them. CDR1 and CDR2 from the germline V gene are LGHDT and YNNKEL (reference sequence). CDR3 residues: CASSPAVANQPQHF. In DNA, the CDR3 is TGTGCCAGCAGCCCCGCTGTCGCGAATCAGCCCCAGCATTTT.

The CDR3 DNA reads TGTGCCACCAGTGATAGGAGCCAGGGGGCTTACAATGAGCAGTTCTTC. Amino acid sequence: CATSDRSQGAYNEQFF. The chain is built from TRBV24-1 and TRBJ2-1; 8 nucleotides align to TRBD1. There are 16 residues in the CDR3. V shed 3 bases and J 4 bases; nucleotides not matched to a gene: 7. The germline V gene has CDR1 KGHDR and CDR2 SFDVKD.

This clone appeared a few times. The V call is TRBV28, the J call TRBJ1-1; a possible D gene is TRBD1 (5 bases). CDR3 length equals 14 residues. The V end lost 7 bases, the J end lost 1 base, and 13 bases lay between the germline ends. Germline V gene lookup returns CDR1 MDHEN and CDR2 SYDVKM. The CDR3 region is CASKLQGSNTEAFF. For the CDR3, the DNA is TGTGCCAGCAAACTCCAGGGATCGAACACTGAAGCTTTCTTT.

V usage is TRBV2 and J usage is TRBJ1-2; D remains ambiguous. V shed 3 bases and J shed 2 bases, with 10 bases lying between them. This CDR3 region has 14 residues. Germline-derived CDR1 and CDR2 are SNHLY and FYNNEI. This CDR3 is CASSDGGINYGYTF. CDR3 nucleotides: TGTGCCAGCAGTGACGGCGGAATCAACTATGGCTACACCTTC.

This clone was detected only a few times. V gene TRBV10-3 combines with J gene TRBJ1-2; 7 nucleotides match TRBD1. This CDR3 is built from 12 residues. Germline assignment: CDR1 ENHRY and CDR2 SYGVKD. V dropped 8 bases and J dropped 8; count of bases not matched to a gene: 8. The CDR3 DNA is TGTGCCATCGCGGAGGGGGCGCAGGGCTACACCTTC. It specifies CAIAEGAQGYTF.

The V gene is TRBV27, the J gene TRBJ2-5; 7 bases align to TRBD2. The germline V gene encodes CDR1 MNHEY and CDR2 SMNVEV (reference sequence). After removal of 0 bases from V and 2 bases from J, the junction contained 3 bases not matched to a gene. The CDR3 is made up of 15 amino acids. This CDR3 is CASSLSFGGQETQYF. For the CDR3, the DNA is TGTGCCAGCAGTTTATCGTTCGGGGGGCAAGAGACCCAGTACTTC.

V and J are TRBV25-1 and TRBJ1-4; 11 bases are a match to TRBD1. Germline CDR1 is MGHDK and CDR2 is SYGVNS. This CDR3 is 17 amino acids long. V gave up 6 bases and J gave up 5 bases; unmatched junction bases: 11. CDR3 in amino acids: CASRPNRDRGSNEKLFF. The CDR3 nucleotides read TGTGCCAGCAGGCCTAACCGGGACAGGGGGTCGAATGAAAAACTGTTTTTT.

The gene calls are TRBV27 and TRBJ2-1; no firm D call. CDR3 length: 13 amino acids. Trimming removed 3 bases from V and 4 bases from J, with 7 bases in between. Germline-derived CDR1 and CDR2 are MNHEY and SMNVEV (reference sequence). The CDR3 sequence: CASSLQAYNEQFF. The CDR3 nucleotides are TGTGCCAGCAGTTTGCAGGCGTACAATGAGCAGTTCTTC.

The V call is TRBV7-8, the J call TRBJ2-7; 7 bases are shared with TRBD1. Germline V gene sequence: CDR1 SGHVS, CDR2 FQNEAQ. V shed 5 bases and J 6 bases; nucleotides not matched to a gene: 7. The CDR3 contains 13 residues. This CDR3 is CASSQGGEVEQYF. The DNA of the CDR3 is TGTGCCAGCAGCCAAGGGGGCGAGGTCGAGCAGTACTTC.

V gene TRBV5-6 combines with J gene TRBJ1-5; D may be TRBD1 (5 bases). This CDR3 spans 13 amino acids. Germline CDR1 SGHDT, CDR2 YYEEEE. Trimming stripped 2 bases from V and 7 bases from J, with 10 bases between. The chain's CDR3 is CASSFGEGQPQHF. In nucleotides, the CDR3 is TGTGCCAGCAGCTTCGGGGAGGGGCAGCCCCAGCATTTT. Looking up the rest from reference TRBV5-6 and TRBJ1-5 gives the full variable domain: DAGVTQSPTHLIKTRGQQVTLRCSPKSGHDTVSWYQQALGQGPQFIFQYYEEEERQRGNFPDRFSGHQFPNYSSELNVNALLLGDSALYLCASSFGEGQPQHFGDGTRLSIL.

This rearrangement joins TRBV5-6 to TRBJ1-2; possible D gene TRBD1, 6 bases. There are 15 residues in the CDR3. V shed 2 bases and J shed 7 bases, with 18 bases lying between them. Germline V lookup: CDR1 SGHDT, CDR2 YYEEEE. CDR3 sequence (DNA): TGTGCCAGCAGCTTATCGGGACATGACAGTGGTGGCTACACCTTC. Translated, it gives CASSLSGHDSGGYTF.

The chain joins TRBV5-1 to TRBJ1-1; 7 bases are a match to TRBD1. CDR1 is SGHRS and CDR2 is YFSETQ in the germline V gene. The CDR3 contains 15 residues. After removal of 2 bases from V and 3 bases from J, the junction contained 7 bases not matched to a gene. The CDR3 protein is CASSFRQGRDTEAFF. The CDR3 coding sequence is TGCGCCAGCAGCTTCCGACAGGGACGGGACACTGAAGCTTTCTTT.

The V and J genes are TRBV9 and TRBJ2-7; D gene uncertain. The CDR3 has 15 amino acids. V was clipped by 2 bases and J by 2 bases, with 14 bases between them. In germline, CDR1 is SGDLS, CDR2 YYNGEE. In DNA, the CDR3 is TGTGCCAGCAGCGTTACGAGACTTTCTCCCTACGAGCAGTACGTC. Its protein product is CASSVTRLSPYEQYV.

The rearrangement joins TRBV9 to TRBJ2-6; D possibly corresponds to TRBD1 (5 bases). Trimming shortened V by 3 bases and J by 0 bases, and 13 bases separated the two germline ends. Germline-derived CDR1 and CDR2 are SGDLS and YYNGEE. CDR3 length: 17 amino acids. The CDR3 DNA reads as TGTGCCAGCAGCGCTCAGGGATTCGGCTCTGGGGCCAACGTCCTGACTTTC. Protein: CASSAQGFGSGANVLTF.

This clone has only one observation. V usage is TRBV9 and J usage is TRBJ2-1, with TRBD2 matching over 10 bases. V lost 3 bases and J lost 1; bases outside the gene matches: 4. CDR1 is SGDLS, CDR2 YYNGEE, per germline. This CDR3 has 16 residues. The CDR3 here is CASSAPGLASYNEQFF. The CDR3 DNA sequence: TGTGCCAGCAGCGCCCCGGGACTAGCGTCCTACAATGAGCAGTTCTTC.

The chain couples TRBV13 to TRBJ2-7; 7 bases are a match to TRBD1. The CDR3 length is 14 residues. CDR1 PRHDT and CDR2 FYEKMQ come from the germline V gene (reference sequence). V trimming: 5 bases; J trimming: 6 bases; junction bases outside the gene matches: 10. Here the CDR3 reads CASSGGQALGEQYF. The CDR3 region has the DNA TGTGCCAGCAGCGGCGGACAGGCTTTGGGCGAGCAGTACTTC. Full variable domain (remainder filled in from reference TRBV13 and TRBJ2-7): AAGVIQSPRHLIKEKRETATLKCYPIPRHDTVYWYQQGPGQDPQFLISFYEKMQSDKGSIPDRFSAQQFSDYHSELNMSSLELGDSALYFCASSGGQALGEQYFGPGTRLTVT.

The chain has TRBV7-2 and TRBJ1-2, with TRBD1 matching 10 bases. Germline values: CDR1 SGHTA, CDR2 FQGNSA. Losses at the gene ends were 4 bases for V and 7 bases for J; bases not matched to a gene: 6. CDR3 size: 14 residues. The CDR3 DNA reads as TGTGCCAGCAGCTCCAGACAGGGGGCGAGTGGCTACACCTTC. Protein: CASSSRQGASGYTF.

The chain uses TRBV6-5 and TRBJ2-5; D is unresolved. Germline CDR1 reads MNHEY; CDR2 reads SVGAGI. V was pared by 7 bases and J by 5 bases, with 17 bases between. CDR3 length: 14 residues. The chain's CDR3 is CASTSELGSETQYF. The DNA of the CDR3 is TGTGCCAGCACCTCTGAATTGGGCAGCGAGACCCAGTACTTC.

This clone was detected only a few times. The chain combines TRBV11-2 with TRBJ2-1; 10 bases are shared with TRBD1. V lost 4 bases and J lost 7; bases outside the gene matches: 10. CDR1 and CDR2 (germline): SGHAT, FQNNGV. This CDR3 contains 16 residues. This CDR3 is CASSWNRQGAGNEQFF. CDR3 coding DNA: TGTGCCAGCAGCTGGAACCGACAGGGGGCGGGTAATGAGCAGTTCTTC.